Following are 13 T cell receptor beta chains from one sample sequenced in a study of T cell responses to AZD1222 COVID-19 vaccine. Profiled with immunoSEQ multiplex PCR; TCRdb holds only in-frame clones, not every one. The repertoire includes some 150,000 clones, around 92% of them detected once, and 0.9% sits in the top ten. The input for sequencing was peripheral blood, taken on day 0 of AZD1222 vaccination. These receptors were obtained from an adult in good health.

V usage is TRBV2 and J usage is TRBJ1-5; 9 nucleotides line up with TRBD1. Germline values: CDR1 SNHLY, CDR2 FYNNEI. V trimming: 6 bases; J trimming: 7 bases; junction bases outside the gene matches: 4. The CDR3 consists of 13 residues. The CDR3 nucleotides read TGTGCCAGCAGGGGGACAGGGCGACAGCCCCAGCATTTT. This gives the protein CASRGTGRQPQHF.

This clone was observed once. This sequence joins TRBV11-3 and TRBJ1-1; D not certain. Trimming shortened V by 6 bases and J by 1 base, and 3 bases separated the two germline ends. Germline CDR1 SGHNT, CDR2 YENEEA. There are 11 residues in the CDR3. The CDR3 nucleotides read TGTGCCAGCAGTCGGAACACTGAAGCTTTCTTT. As protein: CASSRNTEAFF.

V and J are TRBV11-2 and TRBJ1-1; D gene unclear. CDR3 size: 14 residues. Trimming cost V 0 bases and J 3 bases, with 8 bases left between them. The V gene's germline CDR1 is SGHAT and CDR2 FQNNGV. The CDR3 loop reads CASSLDPEHTEAFF. As DNA, the CDR3 is TGTGCCAGCAGCTTAGATCCGGAACACACTGAAGCTTTCTTT.

DNA of the CDR3: TGTGCCAGCAGCCAAGATCGGGGGGCTTACTACAATGAGCAGTTCTTC. It yields the protein CASSQDRGAYYNEQFF. The chain links TRBV4-2 to TRBJ2-1; possibly TRBD2 for D (7 bases). The CDR3 runs to 16 residues. The V and J ends lost 0 bases and 3 bases respectively, with 12 bases between them. The V gene's germline CDR1 is LGHNA and CDR2 YNFKEQ.

The chain uses TRBV6-5 and TRBJ1-4; D unresolved. CDR1 is MNHEY and CDR2 is SVGAGI in the germline V gene. The V gene lost 6 bases and the J gene lost 7 bases, with 15 bases spanning the gap. This CDR3 has 14 residues. The DNA for the CDR3 is TGTGCCAGCAGACCCCGAGGGTTCGGTGAAAAACTGTTTTTT. Encoded protein: CASRPRGFGEKLFF.

A few counts support this clone. The chain employs TRBV7-2 and TRBJ2-7, with D possibly matching TRBD1 (6 bases). This CDR3 is built from 14 residues. Germline CDR1 is SGHTA and CDR2 is FQGNSA. The germline V and J ends were trimmed by 1 base and 3 bases, with 10 bases remaining between them. CDR3 DNA sequence: TGTGCCAGCAGCTTAGTAGACAGGCTCTACGAGCAGTACTTC. Translation gives CASSLVDRLYEQYF.

A few counts support this clone. The V and J genes are TRBV5-5 and TRBJ1-1; D uncertain. This CDR3 comprises 13 residues. Germline CDR1 reads SGHKS; CDR2 reads YYEKEE (reference sequence). Deletions cut 0 bases from V and 0 bases from J, with 3 bases between. CDR3 loop: CASSLDMNTEAFF. DNA of the CDR3: TGTGCCAGCAGCTTGGATATGAACACTGAAGCTTTCTTT.

The rearrangement links TRBV5-6 to TRBJ1-2; possible D gene TRBD1, 5 bases. Trimming pared 4 bases from V and 4 bases from J, leaving 8 bases between. This CDR3 region has 12 residues. The germline V gene has CDR1 SGHDT and CDR2 YYEEEE. The chain's CDR3 is CASSQTGYGYTF. The CDR3, as DNA: TGTGCCAGCAGCCAAACAGGCTATGGCTACACCTTC.

This clone was detected only a few times. V usage is TRBV5-4 and J usage is TRBJ1-2; D ambiguous. This CDR3 is built from 15 residues. Germline V gives CDR1 SGHNT, CDR2 YYREEE (reference sequence). Trimming shortened V by 4 bases and J by 4 bases, and 17 bases separated the two germline ends. CDR3 region: CASSPAGTSRYGYTF. The CDR3 coding sequence is TGTGCCAGCAGCCCCGCGGGCACAAGCCGCTATGGCTACACCTTC.

The chain carries TRBV30 and TRBJ1-5; TRBD1 matches at 12 bases. Trimming took 5 bases from V and 3 from J; bases not matched to a gene: 2. The CDR3 spans 14 residues. CDR1 and CDR2 (germline): GTSNPN, SVGIG (reference sequence). The CDR3 sequence is CAWGTGGLNQPQHF. DNA of the CDR3: TGTGCCTGGGGGACAGGGGGCCTCAATCAGCCCCAGCATTTT.

This chain connects TRBV27 to TRBJ2-1; weak D call: TRBD2 (7 bases). V lost 0 bases to trimming and J lost 3 bases, with 18 bases between them. There are 18 residues in the CDR3. Looked up from germline, CDR1 is MNHEY and CDR2 is SMNVEV (reference sequence). DNA of the CDR3: TGTGCCAGCAGTTTATCCGGGGGGCACCTCCCAAGCTACAATGAGCAGTTCTTC. Its translation is CASSLSGGHLPSYNEQFF.

The rearrangement links TRBV2 to TRBJ1-2, with D unclear. CDR1 is SNHLY, CDR2 FYNNEI, per germline. This CDR3 contains 11 residues. Trimming removed 3 bases from V and 7 bases from J, with 6 bases in between. The CDR3 here is CASSEPSGYTF. DNA for the CDR3: TGTGCCAGCAGTGAGCCCAGTGGCTACACCTTC.

V usage is TRBV10-3 and J usage is TRBJ2-1; TRBD2 matches at 11 bases. Trimming cost V 0 bases and J 3 bases; bases outside gene matches: 22. The germline CDR1 and CDR2 sequences are ENHRY and SYGVKD. This CDR3 contains 23 residues. The CDR3 nucleotides are TGTGCCATCAGTGAGTCGGGTCGGCTAGCGGGGGGCCACCACTCCTATCTCTACAATGAGCAGTTCTTC. This codes for CAISESGRLAGGHHSYLYNEQFF.